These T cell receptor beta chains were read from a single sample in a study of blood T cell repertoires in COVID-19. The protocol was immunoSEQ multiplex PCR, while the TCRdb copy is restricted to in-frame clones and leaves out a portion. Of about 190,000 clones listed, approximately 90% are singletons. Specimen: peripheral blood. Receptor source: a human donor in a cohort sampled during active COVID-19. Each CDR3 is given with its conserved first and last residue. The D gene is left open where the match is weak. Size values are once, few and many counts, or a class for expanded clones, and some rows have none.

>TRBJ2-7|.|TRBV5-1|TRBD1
TGCGCCAGCAGCAGATACGGGACAGGGGACTTTTACGAGCAGTACTTC
CASSRYGTGDFYEQYF
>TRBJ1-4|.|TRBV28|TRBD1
TGTGCCAGCAGTCCCATCGGACAGGCCGAGCCACAAGCTAATGAAAAACTGTTTTTT
CASSPIGQAEPQANEKLFF
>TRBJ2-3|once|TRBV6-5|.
TGTGCCAGCAGTTCACAGGGTTTCACGCAGTATTTT
CASSSQGFTQYF
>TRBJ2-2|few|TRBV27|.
TGTGCCAGCAGTCCCCATAATGTGAGGGCGCATGCCGGGGAGCTGTTTTTT
CASSPHNVRAHAGELFF
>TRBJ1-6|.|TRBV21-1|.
TGTGCCAGCAGCCCCGCCCCGACACATGTTTCACCCCTCCACTTT
CASSPAPTHVSPLHF
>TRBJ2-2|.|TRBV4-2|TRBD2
TGTGCCAGCAGCCCTCAATCGGCGGGAGGGCCAAGTACGGAGCTGTTTTTT
CASSPQSAGGPSTELFF
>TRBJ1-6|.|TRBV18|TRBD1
TGTGCCAGCTCACCACGCGACAGGGGCGCCTATAATTCACCCCTCCACTTT
CASSPRDRGAYNSPLHF
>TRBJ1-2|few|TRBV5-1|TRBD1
TGCGCCAGCAGCACGGGACAGAACTATGGCTACACCTTC
CASSTGQNYGYTF
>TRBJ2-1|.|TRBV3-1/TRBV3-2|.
TGTGCCAGCAGCCAAGATCTAGGATCTGCGATCTACAATGAGCAGTTCTTC
CASSQDLGSAIYNEQFF
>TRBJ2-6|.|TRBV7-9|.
TGTGCCAGCAGCTTAGGAAGGACAATAGGGGCCAACGTCCTGACTTTC
CASSLGRTIGANVLTF
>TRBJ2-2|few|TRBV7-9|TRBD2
TGTGCCAGCAGCGTACTAGCGACCGGGGAGCTGTTTTTT
CASSVLATGELFF
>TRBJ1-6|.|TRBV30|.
TGTGCCTGGAGTGTACAGGCGACATATAATTCACCCCTCCACTTT
CAWSVQATYNSPLHF
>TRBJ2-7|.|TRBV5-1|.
TGCGCCAGCAGCTTTGGGGGGTCGGGGGAGCAGTACTTC
CASSFGGSGEQYF
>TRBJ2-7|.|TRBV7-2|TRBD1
TGTGCCAGCAGCCCTGACAGGGGGCACGAGCAGTACTTC
CASSPDRGHEQYF
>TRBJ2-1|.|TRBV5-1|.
TGCGCCAGCACTGGAGAGGGCCATGGATACAATGAGCAGTTCTTC
CASTGEGHGYNEQFF
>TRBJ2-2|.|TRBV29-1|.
TGCAGCGGCTTCGAGACCGGGGAGCTGTTTTTT
CSGFETGELFF
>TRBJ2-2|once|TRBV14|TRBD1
TGTGCCAGCAGCCAAGACCGGGACAGGGTGAGGACCGGGGAGCTGTTTTTT
CASSQDRDRVRTGELFF
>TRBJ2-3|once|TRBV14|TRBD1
TGTGCCAGCAGCCAAGACGACAGGGGAGCTAGCACAGATACGCAGTATTTT
CASSQDDRGASTDTQYF
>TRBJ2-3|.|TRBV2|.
TGTGCCAGCAGTGAAGCCCGTGGCACAGATACGCAGTATTTT
CASSEARGTDTQYF
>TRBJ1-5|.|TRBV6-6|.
TGTGCCAGCACCCCAGCGAGTTTTCAGCCCCAGCATTTT
CASTPASFQPQHF
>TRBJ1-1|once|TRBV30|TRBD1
TGTGCCTGGAGTCGACAGGGGGCCGCGAACACTGAAGCTTTCTTT
CAWSRQGAANTEAFF
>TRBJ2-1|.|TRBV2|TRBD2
TGTGCCAGCAGGCCCGGGACTAGCGGGGGGAACAATGAGCAGTTCTTC
CASRPGTSGGNNEQFF
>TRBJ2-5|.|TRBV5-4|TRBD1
TGTGCCAGCAGCTTGGCCAGGGGGCAAGAGACCCAGTACTTC
CASSLARGQETQYF
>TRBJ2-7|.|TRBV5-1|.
TGCGCCAGCAGCTTGGGGCCAGGTAGCTCCTACGAGCAGTACTTC
CASSLGPGSSYEQYF
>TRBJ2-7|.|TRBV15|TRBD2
TGTGCCACCAGTTTTGGGACTAGCGGCTGGCACGAGCAGTACTTC
CATSFGTSGWHEQYF
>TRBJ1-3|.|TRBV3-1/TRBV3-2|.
TGTGCCAGCAGTCCCGTTGGAAACACCATATATTTT
CASSPVGNTIYF
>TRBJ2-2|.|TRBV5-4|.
TGTGCCAGCAGCTTGGACAGTGCGAACACCGGGGAGCTGTTTTTT
CASSLDSANTGELFF
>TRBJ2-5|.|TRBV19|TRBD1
TGTGCCAGTAGTGCCTCTTATAGGACAGGGGTAATCCAAGAGACCCAGTACTTC
CASSASYRTGVIQETQYF
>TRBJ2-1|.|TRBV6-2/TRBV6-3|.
TGTGCCAGCAGCCCTCGACAGCTTGCCCCCTACAATGAGCAGTTCTTC
CASSPRQLAPYNEQFF
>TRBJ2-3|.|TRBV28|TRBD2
TGTGCCTCCCGGGGGGGGCAGGTGGGCACAGATACGCAGTATTTT
CASRGGQVGTDTQYF
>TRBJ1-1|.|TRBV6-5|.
TGTGCCAGCAGGGTTGCAGGGTCTTACACTGAAGCTTTCTTT
CASRVAGSYTEAFF
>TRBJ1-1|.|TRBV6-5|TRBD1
TGTGCCAGCAGAAAACAGGGGGGAGATGCTGAAGCTTTCTTT
CASRKQGGDAEAFF
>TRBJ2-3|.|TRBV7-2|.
TGTGCCAGCAGTCCTGGCCTCGGCACAGATACGCAGTATTTT
CASSPGLGTDTQYF